The entry that follows covers one TCR beta chain sequence. The data are from a study of shared T cell receptors in the human thymus. The repertoire was sequenced with immunoSEQ multiplex PCR; TCRdb's copy has only in-frame clones and lacks some. This sample has about 380,000 clones; 95% occur once, and the top ten carry 0.02%. This CDR3 has 15 residues. Germline V gene data show CDR1 as MNHEY and CDR2 as SVGAGI. V dropped 6 bases and J dropped 7 bases, with 22 bases sitting between them. The receptor's source is a human donor. Sequenced input: thymocytes. This chain connects TRBV6-5 to TRBJ2-7; D tentatively fits TRBD1 or TRBD2 (5 bases each). The CDR3 is CASRGFGGLKVEQYF. The CDR3, as DNA: TGTGCCAGCAGAGGCTTTGGGGGTTTAAAAGTAGAGCAGTACTTC.